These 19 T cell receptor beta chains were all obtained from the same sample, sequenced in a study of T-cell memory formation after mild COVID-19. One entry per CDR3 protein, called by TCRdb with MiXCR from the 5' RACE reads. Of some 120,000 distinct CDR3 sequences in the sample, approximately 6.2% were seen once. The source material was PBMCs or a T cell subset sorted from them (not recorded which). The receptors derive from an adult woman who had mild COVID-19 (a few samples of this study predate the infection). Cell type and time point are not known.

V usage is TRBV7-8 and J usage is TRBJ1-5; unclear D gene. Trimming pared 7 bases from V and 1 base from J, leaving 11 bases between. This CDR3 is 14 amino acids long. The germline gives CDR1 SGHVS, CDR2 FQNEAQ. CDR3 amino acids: CASNPAASNQPQHF. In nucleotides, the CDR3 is TGTGCCAGCAACCCCGCTGCCAGCAATCAGCCCCAGCATTTT. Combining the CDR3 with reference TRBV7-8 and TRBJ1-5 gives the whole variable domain GAGVSQSPRYKVAKRGQDVALRCDPISGHVSLFWYQQALGQGPEFLTYFQNEAQLDKSGLPSDRFFAERPEGSVSTLKIQRTQQEDSAVYLCASNPAASNQPQHFGDGTRLSIL.

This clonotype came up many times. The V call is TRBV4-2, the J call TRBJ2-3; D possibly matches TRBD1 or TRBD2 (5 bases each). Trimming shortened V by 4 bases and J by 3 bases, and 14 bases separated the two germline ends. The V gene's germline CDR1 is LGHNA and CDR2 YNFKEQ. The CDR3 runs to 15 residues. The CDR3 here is CASSPRDPGTDTQYF. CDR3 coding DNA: TGTGCCAGCAGCCCCCGGGACCCCGGGACAGATACGCAGTATTTT.

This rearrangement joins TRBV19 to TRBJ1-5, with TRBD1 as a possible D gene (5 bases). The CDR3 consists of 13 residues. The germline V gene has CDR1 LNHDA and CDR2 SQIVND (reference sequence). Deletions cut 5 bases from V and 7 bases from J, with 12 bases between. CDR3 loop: CASSVGERQPQHF. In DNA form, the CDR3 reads TGTGCCAGTAGTGTGGGGGAAAGACAGCCCCAGCATTTT.

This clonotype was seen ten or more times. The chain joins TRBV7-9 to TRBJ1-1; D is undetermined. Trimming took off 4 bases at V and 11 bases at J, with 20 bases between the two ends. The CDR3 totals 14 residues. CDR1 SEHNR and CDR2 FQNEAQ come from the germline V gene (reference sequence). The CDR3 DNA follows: TGTGCCAGCAGCTCACAGTCGGGAGTCTCTGGGGCTTTCTTT. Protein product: CASSSQSGVSGAFF. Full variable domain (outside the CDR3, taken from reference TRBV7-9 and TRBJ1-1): DTGVSQNPRHKITKRGQNVTFRCDPISEHNRLYWYRQTLGQGPEFLTYFQNEAQLEKSRLLSDRFSAERPKGSFSTLEIQRTEQGDSAMYLCASSSQSGVSGAFFGQGTRLTVV.

CDR3 amino acids: CASSLAGGAVRPYEQYF. In DNA form, the CDR3 reads TGTGCCAGCAGCTTAGCGGGCGGGGCCGTAAGGCCGTACGAGCAGTACTTC. The chain joins TRBV7-6 to TRBJ2-7, with TRBD2 as a possible D gene (6 bases). V was pared by 0 bases and J by 4 bases, with 19 bases between. In germline, CDR1 is SGHVS, CDR2 FNYEAQ. The length of the CDR3 is 17 residues.

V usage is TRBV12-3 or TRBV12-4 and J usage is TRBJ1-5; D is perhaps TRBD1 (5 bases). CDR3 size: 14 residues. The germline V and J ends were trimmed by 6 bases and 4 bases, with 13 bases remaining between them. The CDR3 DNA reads TGTGCCAGCAGCATACGGTCAGGGAATCAGCCCCAGCATTTT. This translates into CASSIRSGNQPQHF.

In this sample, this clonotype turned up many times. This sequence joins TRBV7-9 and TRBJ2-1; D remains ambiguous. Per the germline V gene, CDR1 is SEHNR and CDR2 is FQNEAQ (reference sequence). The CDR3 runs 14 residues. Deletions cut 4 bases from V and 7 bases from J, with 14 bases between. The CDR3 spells CASSSLAMENEQFF. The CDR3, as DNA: TGTGCCAGCAGCTCCCTGGCAATGGAGAATGAGCAGTTCTTC.

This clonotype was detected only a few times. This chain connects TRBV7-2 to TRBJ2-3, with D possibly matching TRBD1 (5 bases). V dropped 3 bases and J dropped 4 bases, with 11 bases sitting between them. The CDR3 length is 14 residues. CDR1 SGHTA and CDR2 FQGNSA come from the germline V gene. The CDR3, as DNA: TGTGCCAGCAGCTTTCTAGGGGCCGCAGATACGCAGTATTTT. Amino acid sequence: CASSFLGAADTQYF.

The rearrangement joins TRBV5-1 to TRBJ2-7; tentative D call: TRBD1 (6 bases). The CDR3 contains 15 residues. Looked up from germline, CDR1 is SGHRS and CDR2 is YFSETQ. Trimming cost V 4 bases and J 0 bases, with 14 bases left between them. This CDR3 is CASSPDRFDSYEQYF. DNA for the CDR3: TGCGCCAGCAGCCCCGACAGGTTCGACTCCTACGAGCAGTACTTC.

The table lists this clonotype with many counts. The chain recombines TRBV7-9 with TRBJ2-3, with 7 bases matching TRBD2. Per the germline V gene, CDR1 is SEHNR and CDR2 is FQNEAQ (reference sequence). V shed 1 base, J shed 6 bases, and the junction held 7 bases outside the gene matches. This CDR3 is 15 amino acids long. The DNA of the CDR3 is TGTGCCAGCAGCTTAGGAGCGGGACCTCCCGATACGCAGTATTTT. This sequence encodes CASSLGAGPPDTQYF.

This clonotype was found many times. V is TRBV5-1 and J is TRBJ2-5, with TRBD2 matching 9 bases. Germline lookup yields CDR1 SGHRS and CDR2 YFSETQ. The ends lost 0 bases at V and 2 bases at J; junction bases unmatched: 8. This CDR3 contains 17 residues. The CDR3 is CASSLGGLAGRQETQYF. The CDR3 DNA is TGCGCCAGCAGCTTGGGAGGCCTAGCGGGGCGGCAAGAGACCCAGTACTTC.

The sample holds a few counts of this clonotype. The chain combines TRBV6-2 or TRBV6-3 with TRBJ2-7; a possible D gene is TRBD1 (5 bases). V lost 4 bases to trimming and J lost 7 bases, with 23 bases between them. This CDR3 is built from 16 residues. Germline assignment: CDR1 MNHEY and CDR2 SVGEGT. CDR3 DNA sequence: TGTGCCAGCAGTTCGAACCAGTTTCCAGGGTATTGGGAGCAGTACTTC. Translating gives CASSSNQFPGYWEQYF.

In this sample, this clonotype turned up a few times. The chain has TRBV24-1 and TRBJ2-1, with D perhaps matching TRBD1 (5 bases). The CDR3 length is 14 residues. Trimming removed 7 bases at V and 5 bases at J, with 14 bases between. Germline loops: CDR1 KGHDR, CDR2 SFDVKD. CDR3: CATSIRQNHNEQFF. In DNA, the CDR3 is TGTGCCACCAGCATAAGACAGAATCACAATGAGCAGTTCTTC.

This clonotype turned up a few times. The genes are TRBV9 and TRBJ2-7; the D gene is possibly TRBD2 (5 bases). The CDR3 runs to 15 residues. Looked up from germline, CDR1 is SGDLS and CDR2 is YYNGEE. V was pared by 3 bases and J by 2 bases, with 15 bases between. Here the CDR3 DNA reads TGTGCCAGCAGCGGCGAGGGCCTCGCGGCCTACGAGCAGTACTTC. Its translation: CASSGEGLAAYEQYF.

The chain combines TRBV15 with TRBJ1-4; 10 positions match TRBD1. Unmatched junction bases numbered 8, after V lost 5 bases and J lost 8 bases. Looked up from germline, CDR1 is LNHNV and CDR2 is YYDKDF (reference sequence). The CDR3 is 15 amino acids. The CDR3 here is CATSARTGGKEKLFF. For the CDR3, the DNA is TGTGCCACCAGCGCTCGGACAGGGGGGAAAGAAAAACTGTTTTTT.

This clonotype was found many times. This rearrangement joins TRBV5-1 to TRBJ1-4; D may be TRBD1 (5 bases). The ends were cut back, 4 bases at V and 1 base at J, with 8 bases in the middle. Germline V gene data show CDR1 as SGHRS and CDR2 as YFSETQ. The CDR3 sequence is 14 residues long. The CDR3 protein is CASSETVTNEKLFF. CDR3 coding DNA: TGCGCCAGCAGCGAGACAGTAACTAATGAAAAACTGTTTTTT.

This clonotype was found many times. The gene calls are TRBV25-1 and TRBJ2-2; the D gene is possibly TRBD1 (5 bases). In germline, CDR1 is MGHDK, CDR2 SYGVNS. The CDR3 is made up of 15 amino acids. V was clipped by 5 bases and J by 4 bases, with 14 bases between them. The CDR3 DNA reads TGTGCCAGCAGTAAAAGGGGATTGGGCACCGGGGAGCTGTTTTTT. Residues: CASSKRGLGTGELFF.

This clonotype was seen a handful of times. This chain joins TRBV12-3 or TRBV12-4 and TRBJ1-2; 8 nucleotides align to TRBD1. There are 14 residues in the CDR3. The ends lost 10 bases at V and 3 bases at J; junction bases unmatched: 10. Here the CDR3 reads CATSKPGQDYGYTF. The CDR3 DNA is TGTGCCACCTCGAAGCCGGGACAGGACTATGGCTACACCTTC.

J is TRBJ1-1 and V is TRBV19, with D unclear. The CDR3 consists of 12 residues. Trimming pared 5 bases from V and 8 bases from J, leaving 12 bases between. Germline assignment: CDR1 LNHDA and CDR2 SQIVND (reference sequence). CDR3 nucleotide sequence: TGTGCCAGTAGTCCCCTCCGGCGGGAAGCTTTCTTT. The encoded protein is CASSPLRREAFF. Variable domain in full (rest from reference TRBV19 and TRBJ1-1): DGGITQSPKYLFRKEGQNVTLSCEQNLNHDAMYWYRQDPGQGLRLIYYSQIVNDFQKGDIAEGYSVSREKKESFPLTVTSAQKNPTAFYLCASSPLRREAFFGQGTRLTVV.